This T cell receptor beta chain was profiled in a study of blood T cell repertoires in COVID-19. The overall study: Sources were T cells, B-cell-depleted T cells, or PBMCs; the material itself was cDNA or gDNA.

The CDR3 has 15 amino acids. Germline values: CDR1 MGHRA, CDR2 YSYEKL. After removal of 3 bases from V and 7 bases from J, the junction contained 9 bases not matched to a gene. Assay: immunoSEQ multiplex PCR; the TCRdb copy retains only in-frame clones and omits some. The table has about 330,000 clones, 88% seen once. This receptor was obtained from a man in his thirties or forties who had recovered from COVID-19. The chain recombines TRBV4-1 with TRBJ2-5; TRBD1 matches 9 bases. Sequencing was done on a sample of PBMCs or T cells enriched from blood (not recorded which). The CDR3 nucleotides read TGCGCCAGCAGCCAGGGAACAGGGGGCGTAGTGACCCAGTACTTC. Its protein is CASSQGTGGVVTQYF.